Listed below are T cell receptor beta chains from one sample, sequenced in a study of T-cell memory formation after mild COVID-19. TCRdb ran MiXCR on the 5' RACE reads and lists one entry per CDR3 protein. This sample has a few hundred thousand distinct CDR3 sequences, with about 10% found just once. The sequencing input was PBMCs or a T cell subset sorted from them (not recorded which). The receptor source for this set is a man between 18 and 35 years old who had mild COVID-19 (a few samples of this study predate the infection). Cell type and time point are not known. CDR3s leave out the opening cysteine and the closing phenylalanine or tryptophan. Each record gives: V gene, CDR3 protein.

>TRBV3-1
ASSLGTAGAF
>TRBV4-2
ASSQGLEWNTQY
>TRBV28
ASMRSNQPQH
>TRBV25-1
ASSESGRGGEKLF
>TRBV14
ASSQKGMRGGSYEQY
>TRBV9
ASGTESIQY
>TRBV7-3
ASSLSGGTGANVLT
>TRBV4-1
ASSQEGRGGSTEAF
>TRBV4-1
ASSQDEGGPQH
>TRBV6-5
ASRADGRFGNTIY
>TRBV19
ASSRDSRNTEAF
>TRBV27
ASSLRGRETQY
>TRBV28
ASLTNTEAF
>TRBV7-3
ASSPGTGGYNEQF
>TRBV14
ASSPHPGSETQY
>TRBV3-1
ASSPAGDRADTQY
>TRBV7-2
ASSRLAGVEQF
>TRBV4-3
ASSQDRQRESPLH
>TRBV27
ASCTRGDEQF
>TRBV11-2
ASGLAGRISNNEQF
>TRBV20-1
SASGTSGGVPTDTQY
>TRBV7-9
ASSPEWVRGGEETQY
>TRBV6-5
ASSPRTNLGNQPQH
>TRBV28
ASSPGQDRYGYT
>TRBV7-3
ASSLAGGGANNEQF
>TRBV30
AWSRGGTYNEQF
>TRBV5-1
ASSLVVTGYTDTQY
>TRBV20-1
SVRTDTQY
>TRBV9
ASSDGTTIQETQY
>TRBV4-1
ASSQVGIGTEKLF
>TRBV10-3
AIKTSGGTDTQY
>TRBV6-2/TRBV6-3
ASSPVELSNQPQH
>TRBV9
ASSNGERHTEAF
>TRBV29-1
SVIPTGDYGYT
>TRBV7-9
AKEGVNTEAF
>TRBV28
ASTGTRSALYNEQF
>TRBV4-2
ASSHTSHGSSYEQY
>TRBV19
ASKGWWTASNEQF
>TRBV5-5
ASSTGTEYNEQF
>TRBV4-2
ASRQGQQNTEAF
>TRBV28
ASTHGGQPQH
>TRBV5-6
ASSSLEQGYQPQH
>TRBV6-1
ASSSRGHATNEKLF
>TRBV20-1
SAVGTSGGYEQY
>TRBV15
ATSINGQGIFEKLF